The T cell receptor (beta chain) under discussion was sequenced for a study of OX40 agonist ivuxolimab in advanced cancers. As for the study more broadly: Ivuxolimab was a fully human IgG2 agonistic monoclonal antibody targeting the costimulatory receptor OX40 (CD134). The paper describes the monotherapy dose-escalation part (N of about 50 patients) of the phase I trial of ivuxolimab. Intravenous ivuxolimab was administered to patients every 2 weeks at six dose levels: 0.01, 0.1, 0.3, 1.5, 3 and 10 mg/kg. Partial responses occurred in three dose-escalation patients: two with cutaneous melanoma and one with hepatocellular carcinoma. Of the roughly 51 patients in dose escalation, around 20 had hepatocellular carcinoma, approximately 15 had melanoma, 9 had renal cell carcinoma and 9 had head and neck cancer. The point of sequencing TCRbeta in the periphery was to test whether ivuxolimab changed TCR sequence diversity and drove clonal T-cell expansion. A male proportion of around 80% and a mean age of approximately 61 years, ranging from roughly 20 to 80, were recorded for the dose-escalation cohort. Prior anti-PD-1, anti-PD-L1 or anti-CTLA-4 therapy was permitted, and checkpoint inhibitors had been received by approximately 39% of dose-escalation patients.

This clone was seen once. Its cognate antigen has yet to be identified. No base-level quality is on record; no much larger clone is a single base apart. Patients with a history of autoimmune disease or receiving systemic immunosuppression were excluded from the trial. Peripheral blood for TCR sequencing was collected from all dose cohorts at baseline, on cycle 4 day 1, and on cycle 7 day 1. The samples were taken from a phase I, first-in-human, multicenter, open-label dose-escalation trial of ivuxolimab. Adults with locally advanced or metastatic head and neck squamous cell, hepatocellular, melanoma or renal cell carcinoma were enrolled in the trial. Before TCR sequencing, CD4+ T cells and CD8+ T cells were sorted from peripheral blood as separate populations. For sequencing of the TCRbeta CDR3 region, genomic DNA was extracted from the sorted cells. TCRbeta CDR3 regions were sequenced using the immunoSEQ Assay. TCRdb mirrors the immuneACCESS table, restricted to in-frame sequences. Some clones are absent from its copies; in checked studies, under half trace to an unresolved V gene, and the reason for the others is unknown. The sample includes nearly 60,000 clones, with about 87% observed a single time. The top ten clonotypes cover about 3.5% of the sample.

From the cysteine through the phenylalanine, the CDR3 covers 15 amino acids. Solely the CDR3 DNA is kept, with 45 bases framed from the first base. Reading the germline V gene gives CDR1 SGHAT and CDR2 FQNNGV. The V end loses 1 base and the J end loses 1 base, and a stretch of 10 bases separates them. The full study reports these points: In the 0.1-3.0 mg/kg groups, partial responders were among the patients with the lowest normalized peripheral clonal expansion, particularly in CD8+ T cells. At doses of 0.1 to 3.0 mg/kg, clonal expansion of both CD4+ and CD8+ T cells in blood was seen between baseline and week 6. Low levels of normalized T-cell clonal expansion were also seen in some patients who did not respond. On average, CD8+ T cells showed more expanded clones than CD4+ T cells after ivuxolimab. Which antigens the clonally expanded peripheral T cells were specific for was not determined.

The rearranged segments are TRBV11-2 and TRBJ2-5; the D gene is unclear. The source material was CD4+ or CD8+ T cells sorted from blood, sampled in a trial of the OX40 agonist ivuxolimab. The sequence derives from an adult with an advanced solid tumor such as melanoma, head and neck, liver or kidney cancer. The encoded CDR3 is CASSLVLGGQETQYF. The nucleotides are TGTGCCAGCAGCTTAGTCCTGGGCGGCCAAGAGACCCAGTACTTC.